This TCR beta chain was identified during a study of PD-L1 blockade in urothelial cancer. Across the study: Patients' prior chemotherapy regimens numbered 0 to 3. Per blood sample, T cells had a median of around 140,000. Findings and caveats of the study: Survival was better when pretreatment blood TCR clonality fell below the median.

Spiking of synthetic TCR analog templates was performed in each PCR. TCRdb keeps only in-frame clones here, not all; method: immunoSEQ multiplex PCR. The sample has 95,000 or so clones, around 86% seen once. Time point here: pretreatment peripheral blood. Comment on this clone: The target antigen is unknown. A read error may account for a junction end that differs from germline.

Germline assignment: CDR1 MNHEY and CDR2 SMNVEV (reference sequence). CDR3 size: 13 residues. The sequence came from a man aged 60-69 years with urothelial cancer. The J gene is TRBJ1-2, the V gene TRBV27; D is unresolved. The sample in question was PBMCs, obtained around atezolizumab (anti-PD-L1) treatment. CDR3 protein: CASSYAPNYGYTF. The CDR3 coding sequence is TGTGCCAGCAGTTATGCCCCTAATTATGGCTACACCTTC.